This TCR beta chain was captured by sequencing in a study of blood T cell repertoires in COVID-19. Study overall: There were acute and convalescent COVID-19 samples, and they came from the United States, Italy and Spain. PBMCs, B-cell-depleted T cells, or T cells provided the cDNA or gDNA that made up the material.

Looked up from germline, CDR1 is SGHNT and CDR2 is YYREEE (reference sequence). Trimming shortened V by 2 bases and J by 7 bases, and 9 bases separated the two germline ends. The CDR3 spans 13 residues. Source study methods: The authors estimated nucleated cell counts from reference gene primer amplification. TCRdb's table, derived via immunoSEQ multiplex PCR, lists solely in-frame clones and lacks some. V, J and clone size reflect that table, while D and trimming were determined from the DNA. The table shows 95,000 to 110,000 clones, with roughly 82% occurring only once. The rearrangement uses TRBV5-4 and TRBJ1-4, with a weak D call TRBD1 (6 bases). This TCR came from a man between 60 and 70 years old with acute or convalescent COVID-19. The sequenced sample consisted of peripheral blood. CDR3 protein: CASSFGQSEKLFF. CDR3 bases: TGTGCCAGCAGCTTCGGACAGTCTGAAAAACTGTTTTTT.